This T cell receptor beta chain was retrieved from a study of OX40 agonist ivuxolimab in advanced cancers. The overall study: The patients received agonistic anti-OX40 (CD134) antibody ivuxolimab. Study results and limitations: Clonal expansion by week 6 occurred in CD4+ and CD8+ blood T cells (at 0.1 to 3.0 mg/kg). Several nonresponders also turned out to have low normalized T-cell clonal expansion.

About this clone: The antigen remains unidentified.

Germline V gives CDR1 MNHEY, CDR2 SVGAGI. The CDR3 contains 14 residues. Trimming took off 6 bases at V and 4 bases at J, with 13 bases between the two ends. Sequencing used immunoSEQ multiplex PCR; TCRdb keeps in-frame clones, though not all of them. The data hold roughly 100,000 clones, with about 80% observed a single time. This chain links TRBV6-5 with TRBJ1-5, with TRBD1 as a possible D gene (6 bases). The material was CD4+ or CD8+ T cells sorted from blood, obtained in a trial of the OX40 agonist ivuxolimab. The TCR was taken from an adult with an advanced solid tumor such as melanoma, head and neck, liver or kidney cancer. The CDR3 DNA reads TGTGCCAGCAGCCGCCAGGGGTGGAATCAGCCCCAGCATTTT. This sequence encodes CASSRQGWNQPQHF.